Listed below are T cell receptor beta chains from one sample, sequenced in a study of early T cells in non-severe SARS-CoV-2 infection. TCRdb processed the 5' RACE reads anew with MiXCR; each CDR3 protein has one entry. Of 55,000 to 65,000 distinct CDR3 sequences listed, around an eighth were seen once; the top ten hold more than 1.2%. The sample was whole blood, taken at baseline. These receptors all come from an adult who was a healthcare worker with PCR-confirmed SARS-CoV-2 infection or an uninfected control (not recorded which). Both conserved end residues are part of each CDR3.

J gene	V gene	CDR3 protein
TRBJ1-1	TRBV29-1	CSGTTGAFF
TRBJ2-7	TRBV27	CASSLSQGDEQYF
TRBJ2-1	TRBV9	CASSPPLLINEQFF
TRBJ1-5	TRBV6-6	CASSYAGASNQPQHF
TRBJ2-5	TRBV27	CASSVDRMTQETQYF
TRBJ2-3	TRBV6-7	CANLAGRDTQYF
TRBJ2-3	TRBV4-2	CASSQDLAAQGTQYF
TRBJ1-1	TRBV7-9	CARDPYAGETEAFF
TRBJ1-1	TRBV28	CASSLYQGMNTEAFF
TRBJ2-7	TRBV5-1	CASSHGTGSSYEQYF
TRBJ2-3	TRBV12-3/TRBV12-4	CASRLGSSSTDTQYF
TRBJ2-1	TRBV10-3	CAIRAQAGTSASNEQFF
TRBJ1-1	TRBV5-1	CASSTRTVGLMNTEAFF
TRBJ2-7	TRBV11-2	CASSLGRNYEQYF
TRBJ2-1	TRBV5-1	CASSPVVWLPDEQFF
TRBJ1-2	TRBV6-2/TRBV6-3	CASSYRFFRGGDGYTF
TRBJ2-1	TRBV20-1	CSARDWRGRNEQFF
TRBJ2-1	TRBV28	CASGRGRYEQFF
TRBJ1-1	TRBV7-8	CASSDVFRNTEAFF
TRBJ2-7	TRBV20-1	CSAIKGGSTSTREQYF
TRBJ2-3	TRBV20-1	CSAWTSGDPTDTQYF
TRBJ1-2	TRBV19	CATQGLPNYGYTF
TRBJ1-2	TRBV18	CASGQSNYGYTF
TRBJ2-7	TRBV27	CASKLSGQGYEQYF
TRBJ2-3	TRBV7-2	CASSLFGRAADTQYF